The 22 T cell receptor beta chains below all came from one sample that was sequenced in a study of cytomegalovirus exposure and HLA in healthy donors. The PCR made use of 60 Vbeta and 13 Jbeta primers. Sequencing used immunoSEQ multiplex PCR; TCRdb keeps in-frame clones, though not all of them. Its table lists some 130,000 clones. The specimen sequenced was PBMCs. The source is a woman aged 40 to 50 in good health and CMV-seropositive.

The rearrangement uses TRBV9 and TRBJ2-3, with 11 nucleotides matching TRBD2. Per germline, CDR1 SGDLS and CDR2 YYNGEE. Trimming took 4 bases from V and 7 from J; bases not matched to a gene: 14. There are 17 residues in the CDR3. The CDR3: CASSSDPGLAASNTQYF. DNA of the CDR3: TGTGCCAGCAGCTCAGATCCGGGACTAGCGGCGTCCAATACGCAGTATTTT.

The chain links TRBV7-2 to TRBJ1-1; D is unresolved. Trimming stripped 1 base from V and 7 bases from J, with 7 bases between. There are 12 residues in the CDR3. The germline V gene encodes CDR1 SGHTA and CDR2 FQGNSA. CDR3 sequence reads: CASSLGGNEAFF. CDR3 coding DNA: TGTGCCAGCAGCTTAGGAGGAAATGAAGCTTTCTTT. Full variable domain (rest looked up from reference TRBV7-2 and TRBJ1-1): GAGVSQSPSNKVTEKGKDVELRCDPISGHTALYWYRQSLGQGLEFLIYFQGNSAPDKSGLPSDRFSAERTGGSVSTLTIQRTQQEDSAVYLCASSLGGNEAFFGQGTRLTVV.

This chain uses TRBV9 with TRBJ2-1; no firm D call. The CDR3 totals 13 residues. CDR1 SGDLS and CDR2 YYNGEE come from the germline V gene. Trimming cost V 0 bases and J 5 bases, with 6 bases left between them. CDR3 amino acids: CASSVGLDNEQFF. DNA of the CDR3: TGTGCCAGCAGCGTAGGACTCGACAATGAGCAGTTCTTC. The full variable domain, its missing parts supplied by reference TRBV9 and TRBJ2-1, is DSGVTQTPKHLITATGQRVTLRCSPRSGDLSVYWYQQSLDQGLQFLIQYYNGEERAKGNILERFSAQQFPDLHSELNLSSLELGDSALYFCASSVGLDNEQFFGPGTRLTVL.

The chain employs TRBV30 and TRBJ2-5, with 10 bases fitting TRBD1. Germline V CDR1 and CDR2: GTSNPN, SVGIG (reference sequence). V was pared by 5 bases and J by 5 bases, with 8 bases of the junction left unmatched. This CDR3 has 14 amino acids. The CDR3 nucleotides read TGTGCCTGGGGTGGGGGGACAGGGGTCGAGACCCAGTACTTC. Translation gives CAWGGGTGVETQYF.

The rearrangement links TRBV19 to TRBJ1-5, with a tentative D call TRBD1 (6 bases). Trimming pared 4 bases from V and 4 bases from J, leaving 17 bases between. The CDR3 consists of 16 residues. Germline V lookup: CDR1 LNHDA, CDR2 SQIVND (reference sequence). The CDR3 DNA reads TGTGCCAGTAGTAGATTCGGACAGTGGACAAATCAGCCCCAGCATTTT. Its protein is CASSRFGQWTNQPQHF.

The chain links TRBV19 to TRBJ1-5, with D perhaps matching TRBD1 (5 bases). Germline CDR1 and CDR2: LNHDA and SQIVND (reference sequence). V was clipped by 2 bases and J by 7 bases, with 18 bases between them. The CDR3 length is 16 residues. CDR3 nucleotides: TGTGCCAGTAGTATACATCCCCGGGGCGGGGGGCAGCCCCAGCATTTT. It encodes CASSIHPRGGGQPQHF.

The chain joins TRBV9 to TRBJ2-1; perhaps TRBD2 as D (6 bases). The CDR3 is 17 amino acids. Germline CDR1 reads SGDLS; CDR2 reads YYNGEE. V lost 0 bases to trimming and J lost 4 bases, with 17 bases between them. The CDR3 region has the DNA TGTGCCAGCAGCGTAGAGTGGGCGGGACGATTGTACAATGAGCAGTTCTTC. Protein product: CASSVEWAGRLYNEQFF.

The chain combines TRBV29-1 with TRBJ2-7, with TRBD2 identical over 13 bases. Germline values: CDR1 SQVTM, CDR2 ANQGSEA. This CDR3 has 14 amino acids. V dropped 7 bases and J dropped 6; count of bases not matched to a gene: 9. The CDR3 protein is CSATGLAGVSEQYF. The CDR3 coding sequence is TGCAGCGCCACTGGACTAGCGGGAGTTTCCGAGCAGTACTTC.

The rearrangement uses TRBV5-6 and TRBJ2-6; weak D call: TRBD2 (6 bases). V lost 3 bases, J lost 1 base, and 14 bases lay in between. Per the germline V gene, CDR1 is SGHDT and CDR2 is YYEEEE. This CDR3 region has 17 residues. CDR3 protein: CASSSISGRSGANVLTF. The CDR3 nucleotides read TGTGCCAGCAGCTCCATATCGGGGAGGTCTGGGGCCAACGTCCTGACTTTC.

The chain joins TRBV7-9 to TRBJ2-1, with 10 bases lining up with TRBD1. The CDR3 runs to 13 residues. Unmatched junction bases numbered 2, after V lost 5 bases and J lost 7 bases. Germline CDR1 and CDR2: SEHNR and FQNEAQ (reference sequence). CDR3 nucleotide sequence: TGTGCCAGCAGCCGACAGGGGGCAAATGAGCAGTTCTTC. It translates to CASSRQGANEQFF.

V is TRBV7-6 and J is TRBJ1-3; D is unclear. Germline V gene lookup returns CDR1 SGHVS and CDR2 FNYEAQ. The V end was cut by 1 base, the J end by 0 bases, with 13 bases between. This CDR3 comprises 17 residues. The CDR3 nucleotides read TGTGCCAGCAGCTTAGGGGTCCCACAGAGCTCTGGAAACACCATATATTTT. Protein: CASSLGVPQSSGNTIYF. Looking up the rest from reference TRBV7-6 and TRBJ1-3 gives the full variable domain: GAGVSQSPRYKVTKRGQDVALRCDPISGHVSLYWYRQALGQGPEFLTYFNYEAQQDKSGLPNDRFSAERPEGSISTLTIQRTEQRDSAMYRCASSLGVPQSSGNTIYFGEGSWLTVV.

The gene calls are TRBV9 and TRBJ2-7; TRBD2 matches 12 bases. V lost 4 bases, J lost 6 bases, and 5 bases stayed unmatched. This CDR3 has 14 amino acids. Germline-derived CDR1 and CDR2 are SGDLS and YYNGEE. The CDR3 nucleotides read TGTGCCAGCAGCCGGACTAGCGGGAATAGCGAGCAGTACTTC. It specifies CASSRTSGNSEQYF.

The chain has TRBV30 and TRBJ2-6; a weak D match, TRBD1 (6 bases). V dropped 1 base and J dropped 0 bases, with 13 bases sitting between them. CDR3 length: 17 residues. From germline, CDR1 is GTSNPN and CDR2 SVGIG (reference sequence). DNA for the CDR3: TGTGCCTGGAGTGGACAGGTATCCTTCTCTGGGGCCAACGTCCTGACTTTC. Translated, it gives CAWSGQVSFSGANVLTF.

The chain joins TRBV7-3 to TRBJ2-5; 8 bases map to TRBD1. TRBJ2-7 explains the end of the DNA better; the J call may be wrong. This CDR3 is 13 amino acids long. Per the germline V gene, CDR1 is SGHTA and CDR2 is FQGTGA. The CDR3 nucleotides are TGTGCCAGCAGTCGGGACAGGTCCTACGAGCAGTACTTC. Its protein is CASSRDRSYEQYF.

This chain links TRBV27 with TRBJ1-5; a weak D match, TRBD1 (5 bases). V dropped 3 bases and J dropped 9 bases, with 18 bases sitting between them. Germline V gene sequence: CDR1 MNHEY, CDR2 SMNVEV (reference sequence). This CDR3 contains 15 residues. The CDR3, as DNA: TGTGCCAGCAGTTTGGTTTACCCGGGGGTGTGGCCCCAGCATTTT. Its translation: CASSLVYPGVWPQHF.

This chain uses TRBV30 with TRBJ2-7, with 11 bases that match TRBD2. Per germline, CDR1 GTSNPN and CDR2 SVGIG (reference sequence). V trimming: 8 bases; J trimming: 7 bases; junction bases outside the gene matches: 7. The CDR3 runs 12 residues. The CDR3 loop is CASLAGGREQYF. The CDR3 nucleotides read TGTGCCAGTTTAGCGGGAGGGCGGGAGCAGTACTTC.

The chain recombines TRBV27 with TRBJ2-7; 8 nucleotides agree with TRBD2. Germline loops: CDR1 MNHEY, CDR2 SMNVEV (reference sequence). V was clipped by 7 bases and J by 6 bases; unmatched bases: 11. CDR3 size: 14 residues. The CDR3 is CASTRAGGVGEQYF. In nucleotides, the CDR3 is TGTGCCAGCACTAGGGCCGGGGGGGTTGGCGAGCAGTACTTC.

V and J are TRBV7-8 and TRBJ2-5; D gene unclear. Near its end, the DNA agrees better with TRBJ2-7, so the J call may be wrong. CDR1 is SGHVS, CDR2 FQNEAQ, per germline. The length of the CDR3 is 13 residues. The CDR3 DNA reads as TGTGCCAGCAGCTTAGACCGTTCCTACGAGCAGTACTTC. Translation: CASSLDRSYEQYF.

The rearrangement joins TRBV13 to TRBJ2-5; D possibly corresponds to TRBD1 (6 bases). V was clipped by 0 bases and J by 5 bases, with 19 bases between them. CDR3 length equals 17 residues. CDR1 and CDR2 from the germline V gene are PRHDT and FYEKMQ (reference sequence). CDR3 protein: CASSLGLAGLRGETQYF. In DNA, the CDR3 is TGTGCCAGCAGCTTAGGCCTCGCAGGACTCAGGGGCGAGACCCAGTACTTC. Full variable domain (rest looked up from reference TRBV13 and TRBJ2-5): AAGVIQSPRHLIKEKRETATLKCYPIPRHDTVYWYQQGPGQDPQFLISFYEKMQSDKGSIPDRFSAQQFSDYHSELNMSSLELGDSALYFCASSLGLAGLRGETQYFGPGTRLLVL.

The V call is TRBV6-1, the J call TRBJ1-1; TRBD1 matches at 7 bases. This CDR3 comprises 14 residues. V lost 6 bases to trimming and J lost 3 bases; unmatched junction nucleotides: 7. CDR1 and CDR2 from the germline V gene are MNHNS and SASEGT. Written as DNA, the CDR3 is TGTGCCAGCAGGTGGAAGGGGGCGGACACTGAAGCTTTCTTT. Translation: CASRWKGADTEAFF.

This chain uses TRBV7-2 with TRBJ2-5; D is perhaps TRBD2 (5 bases). This CDR3 contains 16 residues. V gave up 4 bases and J gave up 5 bases, with 20 bases separating them. Germline V gives CDR1 SGHTA, CDR2 FQGNSA. DNA for the CDR3: TGTGCCAGCAGCTACGGGATCCCGCTACCCCCGGAGACCCAGTACTTC. This sequence encodes CASSYGIPLPPETQYF.

The chain uses TRBV5-1 and TRBJ2-1; TRBD2 matches at 11 bases. This CDR3 comprises 17 residues. The germline V gene has CDR1 SGHRS and CDR2 YFSETQ. Trimming took 6 bases from V and 7 from J; bases not matched to a gene: 15. Here the CDR3 DNA reads TGCGCCAGCACCTTCCTCACCCTAGCGGGAGGAGGGAATGAGCAGTTCTTC. It yields the protein CASTFLTLAGGGNEQFF.